One and the same sample provided the 22 T cell receptor beta chains below, sequenced in a study of blood T cell repertoires in COVID-19. Profiling relied on immunoSEQ multiplex PCR, and the TCRdb table lists in-frame clones only, not all of them. Of 55,000 or so clones listed, approximately 90% are singletons. The sample was peripheral blood. The receptor set was obtained from a man aged 35 to 55 with COVID-19, enrolled during active disease.

The chain is built from TRBV11-3 and TRBJ2-1; 7 nucleotides line up with TRBD2. The CDR3 extends over 13 amino acids. The germline gives CDR1 SGHNT, CDR2 YENEEA. Trimming took 0 bases from V and 7 from J; bases not matched to a gene: 0. The CDR3 region is CASSLEGGNEQFF. For the CDR3, the DNA is TGTGCCAGCAGCTTAGAGGGGGGGAATGAGCAGTTCTTC.

This rearrangement joins TRBV5-1 to TRBJ1-1; D unresolved. The germline CDR1 and CDR2 sequences are SGHRS and YFSETQ. Trimming pared 4 bases from V and 1 base from J, leaving 11 bases between. This CDR3 has 14 residues. The CDR3 loop reads CASSVPLGNTEAFF. DNA for the CDR3: TGCGCCAGCAGCGTGCCCCTCGGGAACACTGAAGCTTTCTTT.

The chain is built from TRBV24-1 and TRBJ2-7, with 7 bases that match TRBD1. Trimming cost V 6 bases and J 1 base; bases outside gene matches: 8. This CDR3 has 15 residues. CDR1 is KGHDR and CDR2 is SFDVKD in the germline V gene. This chain's CDR3 is CATSSEGARSYEQYF. The CDR3 DNA reads as TGTGCCACCAGTTCTGAGGGGGCGCGGTCCTACGAGCAGTACTTC.

This clone appeared a single time. The V and J genes are TRBV28 and TRBJ1-6, with D perhaps TRBD1 (5 bases). The V end lost 6 bases, the J end lost 9 bases, and 12 bases lay between the germline ends. The CDR3 runs 13 residues. CDR1 and CDR2 from the germline V gene are MDHEN and SYDVKM. In nucleotides, the CDR3 is TGTGCCAGCAGGAACACAGGAGCTTCACCCCTCCACTTT. It is translated as CASRNTGASPLHF.

This sequence joins TRBV2 and TRBJ2-5; 11 bases agree with TRBD2. CDR1 SNHLY and CDR2 FYNNEI come from the germline V gene. V was clipped by 2 bases and J by 4 bases; unmatched bases: 9. The CDR3 totals 17 residues. Here the CDR3 reads CASSEQGLAGGLETQYF. CDR3 bases: TGTGCCAGCAGTGAACAGGGTCTAGCGGGGGGCTTAGAGACCCAGTACTTC.

DNA of the CDR3: TGTGCCAGCAGTGTCGACAGGGGTAATGAAAAACTGTTTTTT. Translated: CASSVDRGNEKLFF. The chain uses TRBV2 and TRBJ1-4; the match to TRBD1 covers 8 bases. The CDR3 has 14 amino acids. J gave up 4 bases and V 4 bases, and 2 bases lay outside the gene matches. Germline V lookup: CDR1 SNHLY, CDR2 FYNNEI.

The chain links TRBV5-5 to TRBJ2-7, with D possibly being TRBD1 (6 bases). V lost 1 base, J lost 5 bases, and 13 bases lay in between. Germline loops: CDR1 SGHKS, CDR2 YYEKEE (reference sequence). The CDR3 is 14 amino acids. CDR3 coding DNA: TGTGCCAGCAGCTTGTTAGGGGGAAGAAACGAGCAGTACTTC. Protein: CASSLLGGRNEQYF.

This clone was recorded once. The gene calls are TRBV28 and TRBJ1-3; no clear D. This CDR3 region has 14 residues. Germline V lookup: CDR1 MDHEN, CDR2 SYDVKM. V lost 1 base and J 3 bases, leaving 7 bases between the germline ends. The CDR3 loop reads CASSLSGGGNTIYF. CDR3 bases: TGTGCCAGCAGTTTATCCGGAGGTGGAAACACCATATATTTT.

This clone was observed once. CDR3 residues: CASGLLPVSYEQYF. The CDR3 DNA follows: TGTGCTAGTGGTTTGCTCCCTGTTTCCTACGAGCAGTACTTC. The V call is TRBV12-5, the J call TRBJ2-7, with D unresolved. CDR1 LGHNT and CDR2 FRNRAP come from the germline V gene. Trimming left V 2 bases short and J 1 base short, with 9 bases between. This CDR3 is 14 amino acids long.

The V gene is TRBV13, the J gene TRBJ2-1, with 8 bases lining up with TRBD2. This CDR3 comprises 19 residues. V lost 0 bases and J lost 3; bases outside the gene matches: 13. Germline V lookup: CDR1 PRHDT, CDR2 FYEKMQ (reference sequence). This CDR3 reads CASSLGAGEGEPGYNEQFF. In DNA, the CDR3 is TGTGCCAGCAGCTTAGGAGCGGGGGAGGGCGAGCCCGGCTACAATGAGCAGTTCTTC.

The chain couples TRBV27 to TRBJ2-4; D perhaps matches TRBD1 (5 bases). Germline CDR1 reads MNHEY; CDR2 reads SMNVEV (reference sequence). With 2 bases removed from V and 1 base from J, the gap between germline ends came to 9 bases. This CDR3 comprises 15 residues. CDR3 coding DNA: TGTGCCAGCAGTTTACTAGGGGCCGCCAAAAACATTCAGTACTTC. Its protein is CASSLLGAAKNIQYF.

The rearrangement links TRBV19 to TRBJ2-1; 10 bases are a match to TRBD2. V trimming: 9 bases; J trimming: 7 bases; junction bases outside the gene matches: 12. Germline V gene sequence: CDR1 LNHDA, CDR2 SQIVND (reference sequence). The CDR3 has 15 amino acids. CDR3 amino acids: CASLSASGRLNEQFF. The CDR3 region has the DNA TGTGCCAGCCTGAGCGCTAGCGGGAGATTAAATGAGCAGTTCTTC.

This chain uses TRBV29-1 with TRBJ1-1; no clear D gene. Per the germline V gene, CDR1 is SQVTM and CDR2 is ANQGSEA. Trimming took 4 bases from V and 6 from J, leaving 15 bases between them. The CDR3 covers 13 residues. CDR3 region: CSVVSGLTAEAFF. For the CDR3, the DNA is TGCAGCGTTGTTTCGGGGTTAACGGCTGAAGCTTTCTTT.

This chain links TRBV19 with TRBJ1-3; a possible D gene is TRBD1 (6 bases). Germline values: CDR1 LNHDA, CDR2 SQIVND (reference sequence). This CDR3 has 14 amino acids. V was cut by 7 bases and J by 8 bases, with 18 bases left in between. The CDR3 bases are TGTGCCAGTACCACCGACAGGCGTCCCGACACCATATATTTT. It encodes CASTTDRRPDTIYF.

The V call is TRBV19, the J call TRBJ2-1; 8 bases map to TRBD2. This CDR3 is built from 15 residues. CDR1 and CDR2 from the germline V gene are LNHDA and SQIVND (reference sequence). The junction had 9 bases not matched to a gene; V was cut back by 7 bases and J by 4 bases. In nucleotides, the CDR3 is TGTGCCAGTACCCACGGCGGCGGGAGGTACAATGAGCAGTTCTTC. It yields the protein CASTHGGGRYNEQFF.

This clone was found once. The rearrangement joins TRBV6-2 or TRBV6-3 to TRBJ2-3; 8 nucleotides agree with TRBD1. Germline CDR1 MNHEY, CDR2 SVGEGT. The CDR3 spans 15 residues. J lost 6 bases, V lost 2 bases, and 7 bases had no gene match. DNA of the CDR3: TGTGCCAGCAGTTACGGACAGGGAGCCGGGGATACGCAGTATTTT. Residues: CASSYGQGAGDTQYF.

The rearrangement uses TRBV10-2 and TRBJ1-3, with TRBD1 identical over 8 bases. CDR1 and CDR2 (germline): WSHSY, SAAADI. The ends lost 6 bases at V and 2 bases at J; junction bases unmatched: 6. The CDR3 contains 15 residues. The CDR3, as DNA: TGCGCCAGCAGGGGGACAGGAACTGCTGGAAACACCATATATTTT. Protein: CASRGTGTAGNTIYF.

V gene TRBV9 combines with J gene TRBJ2-5, with TRBD2 matching over 7 bases. The CDR3 contains 13 residues. CDR1 is SGDLS and CDR2 is YYNGEE in the germline V gene. The V gene end was trimmed by 3 bases and the J gene end by 1 base; junction bases not matched to a gene: 0. The CDR3 nucleotides are TGTGCCAGCAGCGGGGGGGGCCAAGAGACCCAGTACTTC. It is translated as CASSGGGQETQYF.

This clone was observed a few times. The V call is TRBV29-1, the J call TRBJ2-7, with 7 positions matching TRBD2. The CDR3 loop spans 16 amino acids. V was clipped by 4 bases and J by 7 bases; unmatched bases: 19. Per germline, CDR1 SQVTM and CDR2 ANQGSEA. The CDR3 protein is CSVVPGRPGLPKEQYF. The DNA of the CDR3 is TGCAGCGTTGTTCCCGGACGGCCGGGACTACCTAAGGAGCAGTACTTC.

The chain employs TRBV5-1 and TRBJ1-6; 9 bases map to TRBD1. J was trimmed by 0 bases and V by 4 bases; bases with no gene match: 11. Looked up from germline, CDR1 is SGHRS and CDR2 is YFSETQ. This CDR3 spans 19 amino acids. CDR3 amino acids: CASSPGQGTFSSYNSPLHF. CDR3 DNA sequence: TGCGCCAGCAGCCCGGGACAGGGAACATTCAGCTCCTATAATTCACCCCTCCACTTT.

The CDR3 sequence is CAWRRQGYGGELFF. CDR3 bases: TGTGCCTGGAGGCGACAGGGGTACGGCGGGGAGCTGTTTTTT. The chain recombines TRBV30 with TRBJ2-2; 8 nucleotides agree with TRBD1. The CDR3 spans 14 residues. J was trimmed by 7 bases and V by 3 bases; bases with no gene match: 7. Per the germline V gene, CDR1 is GTSNPN and CDR2 is SVGIG (reference sequence).

This clone came up once. The rearrangement links TRBV18 to TRBJ1-3; possible D gene TRBD1, 5 bases. The CDR3 covers 17 residues. From germline, CDR1 is KGHSH and CDR2 LQKENI. V lost 0 bases and J 0 bases, leaving 12 bases between the germline ends. The CDR3 loop is CASSPPTGGFSGNTIYF. CDR3 coding DNA: TGTGCCAGCTCACCACCTACAGGCGGCTTCTCTGGAAACACCATATATTTT.